This T cell receptor (beta chain) came from a study of blood T cells in healthy people across ages. This clonotype was counted once. Its specificity is not known. Likely a read error: the CDR3 ends without its conserved phenylalanine or tryptophan. Study findings and constraints: Since the PBMCs were unsorted, naive and antigen-experienced cells could not be conclusively compared.

The CDR3 has 13 residues. Germline CDR1 is MGHDK and CDR2 is SYGVNS. V was shortened by 6 bases and J by 2 bases, with 10 bases between the two germline ends. A J-beta primer mix and a sample-barcoded 5' primer were used in a second PCR of about 7 to 12 cycles. TCRdb independently ran MiXCR on the 5' RACE reads; one entry per CDR3 protein. Counted here are about 1.8 million distinct CDR3 sequences, 49% occurring once; the ten biggest clones make up approximately 2.1%. Sequenced: blood. The chain employs TRBV25-1 and TRBJ2-5, with D maybe TRBD1 (6 bases). The clonotype comes from a woman aged 40 to 50 in good health. The CDR3 DNA is TGTGCCAGCAGACGGACAGTGCAAGAGACCCAGTACCTC. It specifies CASRRTVQETQYL.